Shown below are 29 T cell receptor beta chains from a single sample sequenced in a study of T cell responses to AZD1222 COVID-19 vaccine. The assay was immunoSEQ multiplex PCR, and TCRdb's table has in-frame clones only and misses some. The sample holds roughly 130,000 clones, around 90% seen once. Material: peripheral blood, obtained on day 0 of AZD1222 vaccination. The receptors originated from an adult in good health.

CDR3 protein: CASSPLDRDNSPLHF. The CDR3 DNA sequence: TGTGCCAGCAGCCCCCTAGACAGGGATAATTCACCCCTCCACTTT. The chain is built from TRBV9 and TRBJ1-6, with 7 bases identical to TRBD1. The V gene's germline CDR1 is SGDLS and CDR2 YYNGEE. CDR3 length: 15 amino acids. With 4 bases clipped from V and 5 bases from J, the junction kept 6 bases outside the gene matches.

The genes are TRBV27 and TRBJ1-6; 7 nucleotides line up with TRBD1. Trimming at V came to 4 bases and at J to 9 bases, leaving 12 bases not matched to a gene. From germline, CDR1 is MNHEY and CDR2 SMNVEV (reference sequence). CDR3 length: 16 amino acids. The CDR3 reads CASSSGQTTVASPLHF. The CDR3 bases are TGTGCCAGCAGTTCGGGACAGACCACGGTGGCTTCACCCCTCCACTTT.

The rearrangement uses TRBV5-5 and TRBJ2-7, with D hard to call. Per the germline V gene, CDR1 is SGHKS and CDR2 is YYEKEE (reference sequence). This CDR3 has 13 residues. Trimming stripped 1 base from V and 1 base from J, with 6 bases between. In DNA form, the CDR3 reads TGTGCCAGCAGCTTGCACGGATCCTACGAGCAGTACTTC. Protein product: CASSLHGSYEQYF.

The rearrangement joins TRBV5-1 to TRBJ2-5; TRBD2 matches at 10 bases. Germline CDR1 and CDR2: SGHRS and YFSETQ. CDR3 length equals 16 residues. The ends lost 4 bases at V and 2 bases at J; junction bases unmatched: 8. CDR3 nucleotides: TGCGCCAGCAGCCCGGGAGCTAGCGGGGGTCAAGAGACCCAGTACTTC. Its protein product is CASSPGASGGQETQYF.

The V gene is TRBV6-5, the J gene TRBJ2-5, with a possible D match to TRBD2 (5 bases). CDR3 length equals 15 residues. Germline loops: CDR1 MNHEY, CDR2 SVGAGI. Trimming stripped 4 bases from V and 5 bases from J, with 17 bases between. The CDR3 here is CASSSPSGLRETQYF. The CDR3 DNA sequence: TGTGCCAGCAGTTCCCCGAGCGGCCTCAGGGAGACCCAGTACTTC.

V gene TRBV19 combines with J gene TRBJ1-5; maybe TRBD1 (5 bases). Between the trimmed V and J ends, which lost 3 bases and 6 bases, there was a span of 9 bases. CDR3 length: 13 residues. Looked up from germline, CDR1 is LNHDA and CDR2 is SQIVND (reference sequence). In DNA form, the CDR3 reads TGTGCCAGTAGTATTAAGGGGCGTCAGCCCCAGCATTTT. As protein: CASSIKGRQPQHF. The whole variable domain, filled in from reference TRBV19 and TRBJ1-5, reads DGGITQSPKYLFRKEGQNVTLSCEQNLNHDAMYWYRQDPGQGLRLIYYSQIVNDFQKGDIAEGYSVSREKKESFPLTVTSAQKNPTAFYLCASSIKGRQPQHFGDGTRLSIL.

This clone was counted once. This chain links TRBV3-1 (or the pseudogene TRBV3-2) with TRBJ1-6, with unresolved D. Germline-derived CDR1 and CDR2 are LGHDT and YNNKEL (reference sequence). Trimming pared 1 base from V and 7 bases from J, leaving 8 bases between. The CDR3 runs to 14 residues. CDR3 coding DNA: TGTGCCAGCAGCCAAGTTCCCTTAAATTCACCCCTCCACTTT. Its translation: CASSQVPLNSPLHF.

The chain carries TRBV6-5 and TRBJ2-7; tentative D call: TRBD1 (6 bases). The CDR3 has 14 residues. Deletions cut 4 bases from V and 4 bases from J, with 14 bases between. Germline V lookup: CDR1 MNHEY, CDR2 SVGAGI. CDR3 in amino acids: CASSSQGLKYEQYF. The CDR3 coding sequence is TGTGCCAGCAGTTCCCAGGGGCTAAAGTACGAGCAGTACTTC.

This clone was found once. The rearrangement links TRBV28 to TRBJ2-5; the D is unclear. Per the germline V gene, CDR1 is MDHEN and CDR2 is SYDVKM. The germline V and J ends were trimmed by 3 bases and 5 bases, with 16 bases remaining between them. CDR3 size: 15 residues. As DNA, the CDR3 is TGTGCCAGCAGTTTCCTCTTTGGCGGTGAGGAGACCCAGTACTTC. Translation: CASSFLFGGEETQYF.

The gene calls are TRBV5-4 and TRBJ2-7; D gene uncertain. Germline lookup yields CDR1 SGHNT and CDR2 YYREEE (reference sequence). The CDR3 loop spans 16 amino acids. V was clipped by 0 bases and J by 7 bases, with 20 bases between them. CDR3 residues: CASSLGPTGYLGEQYF. The CDR3 region has the DNA TGTGCCAGCAGCTTGGGTCCGACGGGCTATCTGGGTGAGCAGTACTTC.

The rearrangement links TRBV25-1 to TRBJ2-3; unclear D gene. Trimming pared 4 bases from V and 3 bases from J, leaving 11 bases between. The CDR3 is made up of 14 amino acids. Germline V gene data show CDR1 as MGHDK and CDR2 as SYGVNS. CDR3: CASSGFPWTDTQYF. In DNA form, the CDR3 reads TGTGCCAGCAGTGGTTTCCCTTGGACAGATACGCAGTATTTT.

V and J are TRBV13 and TRBJ2-1; TRBD1 might be the D (6 bases). Germline CDR1 is PRHDT and CDR2 is FYEKMQ (reference sequence). Trimming left V 5 bases short and J 0 bases short, with 11 bases between. The CDR3 consists of 15 residues. The CDR3 DNA sequence: TGTGCCAGCAGCAAAAGACAGGCCTCCTACAATGAGCAGTTCTTC. It is translated as CASSKRQASYNEQFF.

This clone has more than one count but fewer than ten. V is TRBV19 and J is TRBJ1-2; D possibly corresponds to TRBD1 (5 bases). The V end was cut by 5 bases, the J end by 8 bases, with 21 bases between. The CDR3 covers 15 residues. The germline gives CDR1 LNHDA, CDR2 SQIVND (reference sequence). The CDR3, as DNA: TGTGCCAGTAGTCCCTTGAGGACAACCCTAGGGGGCTACACCTTC. Translation gives CASSPLRTTLGGYTF.

This clone was recorded once. The V call is TRBV30, the J call TRBJ1-6, with D tentatively TRBD1 (5 bases). CDR1 and CDR2 (germline): GTSNPN, SVGIG (reference sequence). This CDR3 has 12 residues. The V and J ends lost 4 bases and 9 bases respectively, with 10 bases between them. This CDR3 reads CAWTRGGSPLHF. CDR3 bases: TGTGCCTGGACCCGGGGGGGTTCACCCCTCCACTTT.

The chain carries TRBV7-3 and TRBJ2-2; TRBD1 aligns across 7 bases. The CDR3 has 15 amino acids. Germline V CDR1 and CDR2: SGHTA, FQGTGA. J lost 6 bases, V lost 5 bases, and 9 bases had no gene match. The CDR3 nucleotides are TGTGCCAGCAGCCCTCGAGGGGGCCAGTCCGGGGAGCTGTTTTTT. This encodes CASSPRGGQSGELFF. Full variable domain (remainder filled in from reference TRBV7-3 and TRBJ2-2): GAGVSQTPSNKVTEKGKYVELRCDPISGHTALYWYRQSLGQGPEFLIYFQGTGAADDSGLPNDRFFAVRPEGSVSTLKIQRTERGDSAVYLCASSPRGGQSGELFFGEGSRLTVL.

This clone appeared once. The chain uses TRBV19 and TRBJ2-7; either TRBD1 or TRBD2 may supply D (6 bases each). In germline, CDR1 is LNHDA, CDR2 SQIVND (reference sequence). Trimming took 5 bases from V and 9 from J, leaving 23 bases between them. The CDR3 has 15 amino acids. CDR3 coding DNA: TGTGCCAGTAGTCCCCTGGGCAGGGGAGGAGCAGGGCAGTACTTC. Protein sequence: CASSPLGRGGAGQYF.

In its sample, this clone was seen once. The chain recombines TRBV23-1 with TRBJ2-7; TRBD1 might be the D (6 bases). TRBV23-1 has ORF status, its function being uncertain. This CDR3 region has 12 residues. Trimming stripped 6 bases from V and 3 bases from J, with 9 bases between. The CDR3 DNA reads TGCGCCAGCAGACCGGACAGCTACGAGCAGTACTTC. Protein: CASRPDSYEQYF.

This clone was recorded only once. The rearrangement uses TRBV12-3 or TRBV12-4 and TRBJ2-5; D not resolved. The CDR3 spans 10 residues. Trimming took off 7 bases at V and 4 bases at J, with 4 bases between the two ends. The CDR3 coding sequence is TGTGCCAGCAAGTCAGAGACCCAGTACTTC. As protein: CASKSETQYF.

This chain links TRBV7-8 with TRBJ1-2; the D is unclear. CDR1 is SGHVS and CDR2 is FQNEAQ in the germline V gene. CDR3 length equals 16 residues. With 0 bases removed from V and 6 bases from J, the gap between germline ends came to 17 bases. The CDR3: CASSLARRVSPHGYTF. For the CDR3, the DNA is TGTGCCAGCAGCTTAGCGAGACGTGTTTCTCCCCATGGCTACACCTTC.

The chain is built from TRBV5-1 and TRBJ1-1; a possible D gene is TRBD1 (5 bases). This CDR3 spans 14 amino acids. The germline V and J ends were trimmed by 0 bases and 4 bases, with 10 bases remaining between them. CDR1 and CDR2 from the germline V gene are SGHRS and YFSETQ. CDR3 amino acids: CASSLDNGGTEAFF. In nucleotides, the CDR3 is TGCGCCAGCAGCTTGGATAATGGGGGCACTGAAGCTTTCTTT.

The chain employs TRBV12-3 or TRBV12-4 and TRBJ2-7; either TRBD1 or TRBD2 may supply D (5 bases each). V was shortened by 2 bases and J by 13 bases, with 15 bases between the two germline ends. This CDR3 spans 12 amino acids. CDR3 protein: CASSLWQGVPYF. Written as DNA, the CDR3 is TGTGCCAGCAGTTTATGGCAGGGAGTCCCTTACTTC.

Worth noting for this clone: The sample contains more than one DNA sequence encoding this CDR3. The rearrangement joins TRBV30 to TRBJ1-1; D gene ambiguous. CDR3 size: 12 residues. V lost 2 bases and J lost 4, with 8 bases in between. Germline CDR1 is GTSNPN and CDR2 is SVGIG (reference sequence). CDR3 loop: CAWSPIRTEAFF. CDR3 DNA: TGTGCCTGGAGTCCGATCCGCACTGAAGCTTTCTTT.

The chain is built from TRBV3-1 (or the pseudogene TRBV3-2) and TRBJ2-5, with a weak D call TRBD1 (6 bases). CDR3 length: 12 amino acids. Germline V gene sequence: CDR1 LGHDT, CDR2 YNNKEL (reference sequence). Trimming pared 4 bases from V and 3 bases from J, leaving 6 bases between. CDR3 region: CASSRTEETQYF. The CDR3, as DNA: TGTGCCAGCAGCCGGACAGAAGAGACCCAGTACTTC.

A note on this clone: At the DNA level, this CDR3 is encoded by other sequences in the same sample as well. The V gene is TRBV2, the J gene TRBJ1-5; TRBD1 is a possible D gene (5 bases). Germline CDR1 SNHLY, CDR2 FYNNEI. Trimming pared 3 bases from V and 4 bases from J, leaving 7 bases between. This CDR3 is built from 13 residues. CDR3 sequence reads: CASSDQGNQPQHF. DNA for the CDR3: TGTGCCAGCAGTGATCAGGGTAATCAGCCCCAGCATTTT.

The rearrangement joins TRBV4-1 to TRBJ2-3, with D hard to call. Between the trimmed V and J ends, which lost 4 bases and 2 bases, there was a span of 19 bases. Germline V gene data show CDR1 as MGHRA and CDR2 as YSYEKL. The CDR3 has 17 residues. CDR3 loop: CASSRRSSTINTDTQYF. The CDR3 DNA sequence: TGCGCCAGCAGCCGGCGGTCCTCGACCATAAACACAGATACGCAGTATTTT.

The rearrangement joins TRBV9 to TRBJ1-1; tentatively, D is TRBD1 (5 bases). Germline-derived CDR1 and CDR2 are SGDLS and YYNGEE. The CDR3 totals 13 residues. V lost 5 bases, J lost 7 bases, and 15 bases lay in between. The CDR3 here is CASRELPGFEAFF. The CDR3 coding sequence is TGTGCCAGCAGGGAGCTTCCAGGGTTTGAAGCTTTCTTT.

This clone was seen a single time. The rearrangement joins TRBV28 to TRBJ2-7; 9 bases agree with TRBD1. The germline gives CDR1 MDHEN, CDR2 SYDVKM. Losses at the gene ends were 2 bases for V and 9 bases for J; bases not matched to a gene: 14. The CDR3 covers 16 residues. This chain's CDR3 is CASSLEFAGQGRVQYF. The CDR3 nucleotides read TGTGCCAGCAGTTTAGAGTTCGCGGGACAGGGTAGAGTGCAGTACTTC.

The gene calls are TRBV5-6 and TRBJ1-5; TRBD1 agrees at 7 bases. This CDR3 region has 15 residues. Trimming at V came to 2 bases and at J to 5 bases, leaving 7 bases not matched to a gene. Germline assignment: CDR1 SGHDT and CDR2 YYEEEE. The CDR3 DNA sequence: TGTGCCAGCAGCTTTGGTAGGGGGCGATATCAGCCCCAGCATTTT. Translated, it gives CASSFGRGRYQPQHF.

CDR3 nucleotides: TGCGCCAGCAGTCAGGGATCGGTAGAGACCCAGTACTTC. This encodes CASSQGSVETQYF. This sequence joins TRBV5-1 and TRBJ2-5; possibly TRBD1 for D (5 bases). Trimming left V 5 bases short and J 4 bases short, with 12 bases between. The CDR3 spans 13 residues. Germline-derived CDR1 and CDR2 are SGHRS and YFSETQ. Full variable domain (rest looked up from reference TRBV5-1 and TRBJ2-5): KAGVTQTPRYLIKTRGQQVTLSCSPISGHRSVSWYQQTPGQGLQFLFEYFSETQRNKGNFPGRFSGRQFSNSRSEMNVSTLELGDSALYLCASSQGSVETQYFGPGTRLLVL.